The 16 T cell receptor beta chains listed next were all sequenced from one sample in a study of T cells in women clearing cervical HPV infection. The assay was immunoSEQ multiplex PCR, and TCRdb's table has in-frame clones only and misses some. The sample has over 20,000 clones. Sequencing was carried out using blood buffy coat. The receptor source for this set is a woman aged 18 to 75 with a cervical HPV16 infection that either progressed to CIN3+ or cleared (not recorded which).

About this clone itself: Coverage ceases 3 residues before the CDR3 finishes, and the germline J gene fills in the end. The gene calls are TRBV9 and TRBJ2-1; TRBD2 matches 9 bases. Germline V CDR1 and CDR2: SGDLS, YYNGEE. This CDR3 is 16 amino acids long. V lost 1 base and J lost 7; bases outside the gene matches: 9. The CDR3 region is CASSVQYSGGHNEQFF. CDR3 bases read: TGTGCCAGCAGCGTACAATATAGCGGGGGTCATAATGAG.

Regarding this clone: Read coverage stops 3 residues before the CDR3 terminus; the germline J gene supplies the remainder. This chain uses TRBV12-5 with TRBJ2-7, with TRBD2 identical over 10 bases. The CDR3 totals 15 residues. The V and J ends lost 1 base and 3 bases, in that order; junction bases with no gene match: 3. Germline assignment: CDR1 LGHNT and CDR2 FRNRAP. The CDR3 is CASGLGGLAHYEQYF. CDR3 DNA, as far as it was read: TGTGCTAGTGGTTTGGGGGGACTAGCGCACTACGAG.

As regards this clone: The CDR3 end falls 3 residues outside the read, so it is completed with the germline J gene. The rearrangement links TRBV10-3 to TRBJ2-5; 9 positions match TRBD1. This CDR3 comprises 13 residues. The germline V gene encodes CDR1 ENHRY and CDR2 SYGVKD. V lost 4 bases to trimming and J lost 7 bases; unmatched junction nucleotides: 4. The CDR3 sequence is CAISAGTGRTQYF. The DNA read from the CDR3 is TGTGCCATCAGTGCCGGGACAGGGAGGACC.

Note on this clone: The read falls 3 residues short of the CDR3 end, and the missing part is taken from the germline J gene. The rearrangement uses TRBV6-1 and TRBJ1-6, with D unclear. The germline gives CDR1 MNHNS, CDR2 SASEGT. V dropped 0 bases and J dropped 7 bases, with 4 bases sitting between them. The CDR3 extends over 13 amino acids. The CDR3 loop is CASSEARNSPLHF. CDR3 bases read: TGTGCCAGCAGTGAAGCCAGGAATTCACCC.

Comment on this clone: Read data end 3 residues before the CDR3 end; the end is taken from the germline J gene. The rearrangement uses TRBV18 and TRBJ1-5; 8 bases agree with TRBD1. V was clipped by 1 base and J by 4 bases; unmatched bases: 0. Germline V gene sequence: CDR1 KGHSH, CDR2 LQKENI. CDR3 length: 14 residues. The CDR3 DNA, read in part, is TGTGCCAGCTCACCACGACAGGGGAATCAGCCC. Translated: CASSPRQGNQP. The CDR3 as a whole reads CASSPRQGNQPQHF.

As for this clone: Mismatch with germline at one junction end may stem from a read error. The read ends 3 residues before the CDR3 terminus; that terminus is restored from the germline J gene. The rearrangement joins TRBV4-2 to TRBJ2-7; the match to TRBD2 covers 10 bases. Germline assignment: CDR1 LGHNA and CDR2 YNFKEQ. CDR3 length: 14 residues. The CDR3 is CASSQSGGVYEQYF. The DNA read from the CDR3 is TGCGCCAGCAGCCAAAGCGGGGGGGTATACGAG.

As concerns this clone: The read comes to an end 3 residues before the CDR3 does, leaving the germline J gene to fill in the end. V usage is TRBV7-9 and J usage is TRBJ2-2; D uncertain. Trimming removed 1 base at V and 5 bases at J, with 5 bases between. Per germline, CDR1 SEHNR and CDR2 FQNEAQ (reference sequence). CDR3 length: 13 amino acids. CDR3 DNA (partial): TGTGCCAGCAGCTTAGTACAGACCGGGGAG. Protein product: CASSLVQTGE. The complete CDR3 protein is CASSLVQTGELFF.

On this clone itself: The CDR3 end is not reached by the read, which stops 3 residues before it; the germline J gene fills it in. This chain uses TRBV5-1 with TRBJ2-1; maybe TRBD2 (6 bases). V lost 3 bases and J 9 bases, leaving 16 bases between the germline ends. Germline CDR1 is SGHRS and CDR2 is YFSETQ. The CDR3 totals 14 residues. CDR3 bases read: TGCGCCAGCAGCTCGACTAGTTCCCCGGGTGAG. Its protein product is CASSSTSSPGE. The full CDR3 sequence reads CASSSTSSPGEQFF.

About this clone itself: The read terminates 3 residues ahead of where the CDR3 ends, so the germline J gene completes it. The chain links TRBV7-9 to TRBJ1-2; a weak D match, TRBD1 (5 bases). The CDR3 runs 14 residues. The V gene's germline CDR1 is SEHNR and CDR2 FQNEAQ (reference sequence). Trimming stripped 1 base from V and 4 bases from J, with 10 bases between. The sequenced CDR3 bases are TGTGCCAGCAGCTTAGTTCCTGGGGCCTATGGC. It codes for CASSLVPGAYG. From start to end, the CDR3 is CASSLVPGAYGYTF.

Remarks on this clone: Sequencing ends 3 residues short of the CDR3 end; the germline J gene provides the rest. The chain employs TRBV7-9 and TRBJ1-2; D may be TRBD1 (6 bases). Germline CDR1 SEHNR, CDR2 FQNEAQ (reference sequence). This CDR3 is built from 13 residues. The CDR3: CASSQQGKNIYTF. CDR3 DNA (partial): TGTGCCAGCAGCCAACAGGGTAAAAACATC.

Comments on this clone: The read is 3 residues too short to cover the CDR3 end, so that end is filled in from the germline J gene. V and J are TRBV2 and TRBJ1-1, with D tentatively TRBD1 (5 bases). Trimming left V 6 bases short and J 1 base short, with 9 bases between. Germline assignment: CDR1 SNHLY and CDR2 FYNNEI. This CDR3 comprises 13 residues. The sequenced part of the CDR3 DNA is TGTGCCAGCAGGGTCGGGGGGAACACTGAA. Encoded protein: CASRVGGNTE. The whole CDR3 sequence reads CASRVGGNTEAFF.

Comments on this clone: The CDR3 end falls 3 residues outside the read, so it is completed with the germline J gene. The chain is built from TRBV19 and TRBJ2-1; possibly TRBD2 for D (6 bases). Trimming left V 4 bases short and J 7 bases short, with 8 bases between. The germline V gene encodes CDR1 LNHDA and CDR2 SQIVND (reference sequence). This CDR3 region has 12 residues. Incomplete CDR3 DNA: TGTGCCAGTAGTAGACGGGGGAATGAG. This sequence encodes CASSRRGNE. In full, the CDR3 reads CASSRRGNEQFF.

Concerning this clone: The observed sequence ends 3 residues before the CDR3 terminus, with the missing tail filled in from the germline J gene. The chain links TRBV4-2 to TRBJ1-2; D uncertain. This CDR3 is built from 13 residues. Per germline, CDR1 LGHNA and CDR2 YNFKEQ. Incomplete CDR3 DNA: TGTGCCAGCAGCCAAGATTTCGGCGACGGG. This sequence encodes CASSQDFGDG. The entire CDR3 sequence reads CASSQDFGDGYTF.

As to this clone: At one end the junction does not follow the germline gene, possibly because of a read error. Coverage ceases 3 residues before the CDR3 finishes, and the germline J gene fills in the end. The chain links TRBV4-2 to TRBJ2-5; D could derive from TRBD1 or TRBD2 (5 bases each). The CDR3 length is 15 residues. The V gene's germline CDR1 is LGHNA and CDR2 YNFKEQ. The CDR3 DNA, read in part, is TGCGCCAGCAGCCAAGGGGCGGGTCTTCAAGAGACC. It is translated as CASSQGAGLQET. The complete CDR3 sequence is CASSQGAGLQETQYF.

About this clone: The read halts 3 residues ahead of the CDR3 end, with the missing end drawn from the germline J gene. The gene calls are TRBV30 and TRBJ2-7; the D gene is possibly TRBD2 (5 bases). The germline CDR1 and CDR2 sequences are GTSNPN and SVGIG (reference sequence). This CDR3 has 13 residues. V was trimmed by 3 bases and J by 4 bases, leaving 13 bases between them. The part of the CDR3 DNA that was read is TGTGCCTGGAGCTCGAGGGTTGGGTACGAG. Its translation is CAWSSRVGYE. The whole CDR3 protein reads CAWSSRVGYEQYF.

Comment on this clone: The DNA ends 3 residues before the CDR3 does, and the rest of the CDR3 is filled in from the germline J gene. The chain links TRBV20-1 to TRBJ2-2; D is perhaps TRBD1 (6 bases). Germline V gene data show CDR1 as DFQATT and CDR2 as SNEGSKA (reference sequence). V shed 3 bases and J shed 2 bases, with 13 bases lying between them. This CDR3 is 15 amino acids long. The CDR3 loop reads CSARVQGRNTGELFF. The part of the CDR3 DNA that was read is TGCAGTGCTAGGGTACAGGGAAGAAACACCGGGGAG.